The present TCR beta chain was sequenced within a study of shared clonotypes between healthy human individuals. Germline V CDR1 and CDR2: SQVTM, ANQGSEA. The CDR3 is made up of 14 amino acids. Trimming pared 5 bases from V and 4 bases from J, leaving 15 bases between. Here immunoSEQ multiplex PCR was the method, and the copy in TCRdb shows in-frame clones only, minus some. The repertoire has about 690,000 clones, 90% of them found once; the top ten carry about 34%. The material sequenced was memory CD8+ T cells from PBMCs. The subset here: CD45RO+ cells pooled with CCR7-negative TemRA cells. This TCR came from a man aged 18-30 years in good health. Some clones in this sample may be carry-over from other donors' samples. The rearrangement uses TRBV29-1 and TRBJ1-3, with D maybe TRBD1 (5 bases). CDR3 in DNA: TGCAGCGTTTTCCTCCGGGACGGAGGAAACACCATATATTTT. This codes for CSVFLRDGGNTIYF.